The next 27 T cell receptor beta chains were all read from a single sample in a study of cytomegalovirus exposure and HLA in healthy donors. Researchers ran the PCR with 60 Vbeta and 13 Jbeta primers. Only in-frame clones appear in the TCRdb table, and some are missing; sequencing was by immunoSEQ multiplex PCR. Its clone listing holds tens of thousands of clones. The sample consisted of PBMCs. The receptors derive from a female donor in good health and CMV-seropositive.

The V gene is TRBV2, the J gene TRBJ2-3, with 13 bases aligning to TRBD2. Germline loops: CDR1 SNHLY, CDR2 FYNNEI. The V and J ends lost 8 bases and 3 bases, in that order; junction bases with no gene match: 2. The CDR3 sequence is 14 residues long. This chain's CDR3 is CASRTSGRTDTQYF. The CDR3 DNA is TGTGCCAGCCGGACTAGCGGGAGAACAGATACGCAGTATTTT.

The genes are TRBV9 and TRBJ2-7; the match to TRBD2 covers 12 bases. V dropped 3 bases and J dropped 1; count of bases not matched to a gene: 5. CDR1 is SGDLS, CDR2 YYNGEE, per germline. The CDR3 length is 16 residues. The CDR3 here is CASSASGGALSYEQYF. The CDR3 DNA is TGTGCCAGCAGCGCTAGCGGGGGGGCTCTTTCCTACGAGCAGTACTTC.

This chain connects TRBV2 to TRBJ2-5; TRBD2 is a possible D gene (6 bases). The germline CDR1 and CDR2 sequences are SNHLY and FYNNEI. The CDR3 covers 13 residues. Trimming removed 2 bases from V and 7 bases from J, with 11 bases in between. The CDR3 spells CASSEWEDRTQYF. CDR3 DNA sequence: TGTGCCAGCAGTGAATGGGAGGACCGGACCCAGTACTTC.

The chain joins TRBV28 to TRBJ2-7; 10 bases match TRBD1. J gave up 4 bases and V 6 bases, and 9 bases lay outside the gene matches. The CDR3 runs to 15 residues. Germline values: CDR1 MDHEN, CDR2 SYDVKM. The DNA of the CDR3 is TGTGCCAGCAGCTCTCCCGGGACAGGGGAGTACGAGCAGTACTTC. Protein product: CASSSPGTGEYEQYF.

This chain joins TRBV12-5 and TRBJ1-4, with 7 positions matching TRBD1. Germline CDR1 LGHNT, CDR2 FRNRAP. The length of the CDR3 is 13 residues. V lost 6 bases to trimming and J lost 8 bases; unmatched junction nucleotides: 6. DNA for the CDR3: TGTGCTAGTGGGCGGGACAGTCGGGAAAAACTGTTTTTT. Its translation: CASGRDSREKLFF.

The chain employs TRBV29-1 and TRBJ2-7; D uncertain. The CDR3 has 12 residues. The V and J ends lost 1 base and 3 bases respectively, with 7 bases between them. The germline CDR1 and CDR2 sequences are SQVTM and ANQGSEA. CDR3 region: CSVEVAVYEQYF. The CDR3 DNA reads TGCAGCGTTGAAGTGGCAGTCTACGAGCAGTACTTC.

J is TRBJ2-7 and V is TRBV18; tentative D call: TRBD1 (5 bases). Per germline, CDR1 KGHSH and CDR2 LQKENI. V gave up 4 bases and J gave up 0 bases, with 7 bases separating them. This CDR3 is built from 13 residues. The CDR3 loop is CASSQGSSYEQYF. The CDR3 coding sequence is TGTGCCAGCTCACAGGGGTCCTCCTACGAGCAGTACTTC.

This sequence joins TRBV5-1 and TRBJ2-1; perhaps TRBD1 as D (6 bases). This CDR3 has 12 amino acids. Germline V CDR1 and CDR2: SGHRS, YFSETQ. Trimming took 1 base from V and 10 from J, leaving 9 bases between them. The CDR3 DNA sequence: TGCGCCAGCAGCTTGTGGGGGCAGGAGCAGTTCTTC. Encoded protein: CASSLWGQEQFF. Supplemented by reference TRBV5-1 and TRBJ2-1, the full variable domain reads KAGVTQTPRYLIKTRGQQVTLSCSPISGHRSVSWYQQTPGQGLQFLFEYFSETQRNKGNFPGRFSGRQFSNSRSEMNVSTLELGDSALYLCASSLWGQEQFFGPGTRLTVL.

The chain combines TRBV10-3 with TRBJ1-3, with a possible D match to TRBD1 (5 bases). V was pared by 3 bases and J by 0 bases, with 9 bases between. CDR3 length: 15 amino acids. Germline CDR1 ENHRY, CDR2 SYGVKD. The CDR3 bases are TGTGCCATCAGTGAAGGGGCACTCTCTGGAAACACCATATATTTT. Protein product: CAISEGALSGNTIYF.

The chain couples TRBV19 to TRBJ1-5, with D possibly being TRBD1 (6 bases). CDR3 length: 16 amino acids. Germline values: CDR1 LNHDA, CDR2 SQIVND (reference sequence). V dropped 5 bases and J dropped 3 bases, with 17 bases sitting between them. CDR3 amino acids: CASSARQAGYNQPQHF. As DNA, the CDR3 is TGTGCCAGTAGTGCTCGACAGGCCGGCTACAATCAGCCCCAGCATTTT.

The chain links TRBV19 to TRBJ2-1, with D tentatively TRBD1 (6 bases). The length of the CDR3 is 14 residues. V was trimmed by 4 bases and J by 0 bases, leaving 7 bases between them. The germline V gene encodes CDR1 LNHDA and CDR2 SQIVND (reference sequence). In nucleotides, the CDR3 is TGTGCCAGTAGTAGAGGGGGCTCCTACAATGAGCAGTTCTTC. As protein: CASSRGGSYNEQFF.

V usage is TRBV27 and J usage is TRBJ2-7, with D tentatively TRBD2 (5 bases). Trimming left V 6 bases short and J 3 bases short, with 12 bases between. This CDR3 is 13 amino acids long. Germline lookup yields CDR1 MNHEY and CDR2 SMNVEV (reference sequence). The CDR3 protein is CASSPSGVYEQYF. In DNA, the CDR3 is TGTGCCAGCAGCCCGTCCGGGGTCTACGAGCAGTACTTC.

This chain joins TRBV5-4 and TRBJ2-7; 7 nucleotides agree with TRBD2. The CDR3 length is 15 residues. The ends lost 4 bases at V and 0 bases at J; junction bases unmatched: 7. Looked up from germline, CDR1 is SGHNT and CDR2 is YYREEE (reference sequence). CDR3 region: CASSPGAGPSYEQYF. For the CDR3, the DNA is TGTGCCAGCAGCCCCGGAGCGGGACCCTCCTACGAGCAGTACTTC.

The J gene is TRBJ1-6, the V gene TRBV18; D remains unclear. The CDR3 loop spans 17 amino acids. Germline lookup yields CDR1 KGHSH and CDR2 LQKENI. Trimming took off 5 bases at V and 0 bases at J, with 14 bases between the two ends. CDR3 amino acids: CASSSSAPGSYNSPLHF. CDR3 in DNA: TGTGCCAGCTCATCGTCGGCCCCGGGCTCCTATAATTCACCCCTCCACTTT.

The chain combines TRBV7-2 with TRBJ1-5, with a tentative D call TRBD1 (6 bases). V gave up 5 bases and J gave up 4 bases, with 15 bases separating them. This CDR3 contains 15 residues. Germline V gives CDR1 SGHTA, CDR2 FQGNSA. CDR3 protein: CASSIAGTTNQPQHF. CDR3 DNA: TGTGCCAGCAGCATTGCCGGGACAACTAATCAGCCCCAGCATTTT.

The gene calls are TRBV2 and TRBJ1-1; D unclear. The length of the CDR3 is 13 residues. Germline V gene data show CDR1 as SNHLY and CDR2 as FYNNEI. Trimming took off 2 bases at V and 1 base at J, with 5 bases between the two ends. The CDR3 region is CASSELPNTEAFF. CDR3 bases: TGTGCCAGCAGTGAACTACCGAACACTGAAGCTTTCTTT.

In nucleotides, the CDR3 is TGTGCCAGCTCACCCGGGGTGAACACTGAAGCTTTCTTT. The encoded protein is CASSPGVNTEAFF. This rearrangement joins TRBV18 to TRBJ1-1; D gene ambiguous. The V end was cut by 3 bases, the J end by 0 bases, with 5 bases between. The CDR3 covers 13 residues. Germline CDR1 KGHSH, CDR2 LQKENI.

The V and J genes are TRBV28 and TRBJ2-1, with D perhaps TRBD2 (5 bases). CDR1 is MDHEN and CDR2 is SYDVKM in the germline V gene. This CDR3 is 15 amino acids long. Trimming pared 8 bases from V and 8 bases from J, leaving 22 bases between. The CDR3 sequence: CASLSGGSRSDEQFF. In DNA form, the CDR3 reads TGTGCCAGCCTATCCGGTGGGAGTCGTTCGGATGAGCAGTTCTTC. The full variable domain, completed using reference TRBV28 and TRBJ2-1, is DVKVTQSSRYLVKRTGEKVFLECVQDMDHENMFWYRQDPGLGLRLIYFSYDVKMKEKGDIPEGYSVSREKKERFSLILESASTNQTSMYLCASLSGGSRSDEQFFGPGTRLTVL.

DNA of the CDR3: TGTGCCAGCAGTGACTGGGGGCGGCCCTACGAGCAGTACTTC. Translated: CASSDWGRPYEQYF. The chain employs TRBV28 and TRBJ2-7, with a weak D call TRBD1 (6 bases). The CDR3 spans 14 residues. V was trimmed by 5 bases and J by 2 bases, leaving 13 bases between them. CDR1 is MDHEN and CDR2 is SYDVKM in the germline V gene.

The chain is built from TRBV19 and TRBJ2-1; tentative D call: TRBD2 (6 bases). The CDR3 totals 16 residues. In germline, CDR1 is LNHDA, CDR2 SQIVND (reference sequence). V shed 7 bases and J shed 4 bases, with 20 bases lying between them. The CDR3 nucleotides are TGTGCCAGTACATTCGGGGGTGGTCTAAGGTACAATGAGCAGTTCTTC. It specifies CASTFGGGLRYNEQFF.

The chain employs TRBV19 and TRBJ2-1; 7 bases align to TRBD2. CDR1 is LNHDA and CDR2 is SQIVND in the germline V gene (reference sequence). This CDR3 is 15 amino acids long. The V and J ends lost 3 bases and 6 bases, in that order; junction bases with no gene match: 8. CDR3 sequence reads: CASSIGRGSGNEQFF. For the CDR3, the DNA is TGTGCCAGTAGTATTGGTCGCGGGAGTGGCAATGAGCAGTTCTTC.

The chain joins TRBV28 to TRBJ1-1; TRBD1 is a possible D gene (5 bases). Germline V gene sequence: CDR1 MDHEN, CDR2 SYDVKM. This CDR3 comprises 13 residues. V was pared by 6 bases and J by 2 bases, with 10 bases between. The CDR3 reads CASSPGHNTEAFF. The CDR3 nucleotides are TGTGCCAGCAGCCCAGGACACAACACTGAAGCTTTCTTT.

This rearrangement joins TRBV19 to TRBJ2-7; D possibly corresponds to TRBD2 (5 bases). The germline gives CDR1 LNHDA, CDR2 SQIVND (reference sequence). The length of the CDR3 is 14 residues. Trimming removed 0 bases from V and 3 bases from J, with 9 bases in between. Here the CDR3 reads CASSIDTGNYEQYF. CDR3 in DNA: TGTGCCAGTAGTATAGATACGGGAAACTACGAGCAGTACTTC.

The chain recombines TRBV6-6 with TRBJ1-2; tentative D call: TRBD1 (5 bases). Germline CDR1 is MNHNY and CDR2 is SVGAGI (reference sequence). The V and J ends lost 6 bases and 5 bases respectively, with 13 bases between them. CDR3 size: 13 residues. The CDR3 protein is CASSLDSTYGYTF. CDR3 DNA sequence: TGTGCCAGCAGCCTCGACAGTACGTATGGCTACACCTTC.

The CDR3 here is CASSIRLAGGTDTQYF. CDR3 DNA: TGCGCCAGCAGCATTCGACTAGCGGGGGGGACAGATACGCAGTATTTT. This rearrangement joins TRBV5-1 to TRBJ2-3; 14 bases align to TRBD2. Germline loops: CDR1 SGHRS, CDR2 YFSETQ. This CDR3 spans 16 amino acids. V shed 4 bases, J shed 3 bases, and the junction held 4 bases outside the gene matches.

The J gene is TRBJ2-7, the V gene TRBV6-5; D is possibly TRBD2 (5 bases). V dropped 2 bases and J dropped 0 bases, with 14 bases sitting between them. Germline-derived CDR1 and CDR2 are MNHEY and SVGAGI. The CDR3 covers 16 residues. The CDR3 protein is CASSYRIRGSSYEQYF. DNA of the CDR3: TGTGCCAGCAGTTACCGGATCCGGGGTTCCTCCTACGAGCAGTACTTC.

J is TRBJ2-5 and V is TRBV29-1; the match to TRBD2 covers 12 bases. The germline V gene encodes CDR1 SQVTM and CDR2 ANQGSEA. This CDR3 spans 15 amino acids. Trimming cost V 4 bases and J 1 base; bases outside gene matches: 4. The CDR3 region has the DNA TGCAGCGTTGGGACTAGCGGGATAGGCCAAGAGACCCAGTACTTC. Encoded protein: CSVGTSGIGQETQYF.